What follows are 10 T cell receptor beta chains derived from one specimen sequenced in a study of blood T cell repertoires in COVID-19. Generated by immunoSEQ multiplex PCR, the TCRdb table keeps only in-frame clones and is missing some. The sample shows hundreds of thousands of clones, 88% of them seen only once. The sample consisted of peripheral blood. These receptor sequences come from a woman in her thirties with COVID-19, enrolled during active disease.

The chain carries TRBV2 and TRBJ1-1; 7 nucleotides agree with TRBD1. Germline CDR1 reads SNHLY; CDR2 reads FYNNEI. The CDR3 extends over 13 amino acids. Trimming took 6 bases from V and 0 from J; bases not matched to a gene: 1. The CDR3: CASRGQMNTEAFF. CDR3 sequence (DNA): TGTGCCAGCAGGGGACAGATGAACACTGAAGCTTTCTTT.

In this sample, this clone turned up once. This chain joins TRBV9 and TRBJ2-7, with a weak D call TRBD1 (6 bases). Germline values: CDR1 SGDLS, CDR2 YYNGEE. Trimming removed 6 bases at V and 3 bases at J, with 16 bases between. The CDR3 totals 14 residues. CDR3 sequence (DNA): TGTGCCAGCAACGGAGGACAGCCAGGCTACGAGCAGTACTTC. Translated: CASNGGQPGYEQYF.

The chain couples TRBV25-1 to TRBJ2-7; 9 positions agree with TRBD1. In germline, CDR1 is MGHDK, CDR2 SYGVNS. The CDR3 is 14 residues long. V shed 1 base and J 5 bases; nucleotides not matched to a gene: 3. The CDR3 bases are TGTGCCAGCAGTGAATGGGGACAGGGCCACGAGCAGTACTTC. This encodes CASSEWGQGHEQYF.

The chain joins TRBV2 to TRBJ2-1, with D tentatively TRBD2 (6 bases). In germline, CDR1 is SNHLY, CDR2 FYNNEI. The CDR3 consists of 16 residues. Trimming shortened V by 5 bases and J by 1 base, and 15 bases separated the two germline ends. The CDR3 loop is CASSKFGSWSYNEQFF. CDR3 sequence (DNA): TGTGCCAGCAGTAAGTTCGGGAGTTGGTCCTACAATGAGCAGTTCTTC.

The rearrangement links TRBV7-2 to TRBJ2-3; 12 bases map to TRBD2. Trimming cost V 4 bases and J 2 bases; bases outside gene matches: 4. This CDR3 spans 16 amino acids. Looked up from germline, CDR1 is SGHTA and CDR2 is FQGNSA. The CDR3: CASSSRTSGITDTQYF. Here the CDR3 DNA reads TGTGCCAGCAGCTCCCGGACTAGCGGGATCACAGATACGCAGTATTTT.

The gene calls are TRBV5-6 and TRBJ1-6; TRBD1 aligns across 7 bases. Germline assignment: CDR1 SGHDT and CDR2 YYEEEE. The CDR3 consists of 15 residues. Trimming at V came to 4 bases and at J to 2 bases, leaving 3 bases not matched to a gene. The CDR3 region is CASSLGGAYNSPLHF. CDR3 bases: TGTGCCAGCAGCCTAGGGGGCGCCTATAATTCACCCCTCCACTTT.

The chain carries TRBV10-1 and TRBJ2-1, with a weak D call TRBD1 (6 bases). This CDR3 contains 14 residues. The V gene's germline CDR1 is WNHNN and CDR2 SYGVQD (reference sequence). V dropped 6 bases and J dropped 5 bases, with 14 bases sitting between them. The CDR3 reads CASSLQGSDNEQFF. DNA of the CDR3: TGCGCCAGCAGCCTACAGGGTAGTGACAATGAGCAGTTCTTC.

The chain recombines TRBV11-1 with TRBJ2-3, with 7 bases lining up with TRBD1. The germline gives CDR1 SGHAT, CDR2 FQDESV (reference sequence). This CDR3 has 13 residues. The ends lost 5 bases at V and 1 base at J; junction bases unmatched: 0. DNA of the CDR3: TGTGCCAGCAGCACAGGGGGCACAGATACGCAGTATTTT. Its protein is CASSTGGTDTQYF.

A single count supports this clone. The chain couples TRBV15 to TRBJ2-3; 7 bases agree with TRBD1. V shed 2 bases, J shed 3 bases, and the junction held 14 bases outside the gene matches. Germline values: CDR1 LNHNV, CDR2 YYDKDF (reference sequence). This CDR3 has 18 residues. Here the CDR3 DNA reads TGTGCCACCAGCAGATCCCGCGTCTTACAGGGGAAAACAGATACGCAGTATTTT. Translated: CATSRSRVLQGKTDTQYF.

This clone was detected only once. This sequence joins TRBV6-2 or TRBV6-3 and TRBJ2-7, with no clear D. CDR3 length: 13 amino acids. The V end was cut by 6 bases, the J end by 6 bases, with 15 bases between. From germline, CDR1 is MNHEY and CDR2 SVGEGT. The chain's CDR3 is CASSAGLVIEQYF. The CDR3 DNA is TGTGCCAGCAGCGCCGGCCTAGTGATCGAGCAGTACTTC.